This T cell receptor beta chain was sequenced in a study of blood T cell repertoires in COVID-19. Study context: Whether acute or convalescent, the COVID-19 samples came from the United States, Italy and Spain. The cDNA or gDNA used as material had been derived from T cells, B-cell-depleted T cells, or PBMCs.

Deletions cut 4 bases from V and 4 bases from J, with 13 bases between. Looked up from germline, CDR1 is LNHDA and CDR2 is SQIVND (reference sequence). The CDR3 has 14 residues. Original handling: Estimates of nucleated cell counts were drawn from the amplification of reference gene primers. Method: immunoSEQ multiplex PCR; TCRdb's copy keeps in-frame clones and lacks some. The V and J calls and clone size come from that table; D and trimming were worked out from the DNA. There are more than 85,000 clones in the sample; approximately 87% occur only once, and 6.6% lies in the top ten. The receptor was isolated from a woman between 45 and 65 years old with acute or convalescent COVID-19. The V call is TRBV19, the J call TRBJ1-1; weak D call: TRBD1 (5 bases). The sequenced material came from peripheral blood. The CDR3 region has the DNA TGTGCCAGTAGTACAGGGAAAGGTGGCACTGAAGCTTTCTTT. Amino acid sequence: CASSTGKGGTEAFF.